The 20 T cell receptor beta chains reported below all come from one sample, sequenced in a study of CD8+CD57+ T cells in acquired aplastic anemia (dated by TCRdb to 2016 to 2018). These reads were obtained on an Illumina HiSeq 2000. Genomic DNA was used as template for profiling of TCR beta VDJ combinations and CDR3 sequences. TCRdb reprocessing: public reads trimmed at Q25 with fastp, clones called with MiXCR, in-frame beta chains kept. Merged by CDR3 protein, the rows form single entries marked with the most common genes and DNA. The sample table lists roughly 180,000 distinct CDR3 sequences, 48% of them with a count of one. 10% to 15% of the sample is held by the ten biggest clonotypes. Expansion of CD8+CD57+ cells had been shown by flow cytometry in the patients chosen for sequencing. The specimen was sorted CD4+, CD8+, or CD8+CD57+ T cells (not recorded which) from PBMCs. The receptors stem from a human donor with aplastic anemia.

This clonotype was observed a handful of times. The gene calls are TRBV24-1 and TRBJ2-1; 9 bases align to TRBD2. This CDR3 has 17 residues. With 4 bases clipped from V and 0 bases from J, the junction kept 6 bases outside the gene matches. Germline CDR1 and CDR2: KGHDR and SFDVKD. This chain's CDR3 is CATSDSSGVSSYNEQFF. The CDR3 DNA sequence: TGTGCCACCAGTGACTCTAGCGGGGTTAGCTCCTACAATGAGCAGTTCTTC.

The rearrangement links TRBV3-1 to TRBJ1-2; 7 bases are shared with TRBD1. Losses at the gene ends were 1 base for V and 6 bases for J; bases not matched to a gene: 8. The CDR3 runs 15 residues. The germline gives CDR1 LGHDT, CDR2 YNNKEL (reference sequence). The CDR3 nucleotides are TGTGCCAGCAGCCAAGCACAGGGGCTAGGGGATGGCTACACCTTC. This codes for CASSQAQGLGDGYTF.

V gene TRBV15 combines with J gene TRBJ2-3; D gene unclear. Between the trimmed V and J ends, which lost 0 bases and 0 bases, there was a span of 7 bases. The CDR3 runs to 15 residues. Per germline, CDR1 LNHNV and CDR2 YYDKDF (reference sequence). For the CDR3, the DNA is TGTGCCACCAGCAGAGATGTCTGGAGCACAGATACGCAGTATTTT. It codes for CATSRDVWSTDTQYF.

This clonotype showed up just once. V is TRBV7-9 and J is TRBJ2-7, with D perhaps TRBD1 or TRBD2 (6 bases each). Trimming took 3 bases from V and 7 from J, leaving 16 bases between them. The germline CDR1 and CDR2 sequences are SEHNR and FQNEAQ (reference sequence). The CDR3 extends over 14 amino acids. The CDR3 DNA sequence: TGTGCCAGCAGCTTTGGCAGGGGAGGTGGAGAGCAGTACTTC. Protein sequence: CASSFGRGGGEQYF.

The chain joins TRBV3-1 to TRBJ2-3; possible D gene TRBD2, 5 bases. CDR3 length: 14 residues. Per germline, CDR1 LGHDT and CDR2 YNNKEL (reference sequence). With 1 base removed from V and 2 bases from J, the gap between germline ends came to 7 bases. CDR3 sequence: CASSQAGTTDTQYF. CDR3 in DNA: TGTGCCAGCAGCCAAGCGGGAACCACAGATACGCAGTATTTT.

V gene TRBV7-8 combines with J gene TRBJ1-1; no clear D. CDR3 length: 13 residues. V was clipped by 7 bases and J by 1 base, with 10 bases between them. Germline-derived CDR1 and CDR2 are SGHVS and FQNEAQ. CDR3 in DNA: TGTGCCAGCACCCAATGGGAGAACACTGAAGCTTTCTTT. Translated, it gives CASTQWENTEAFF.

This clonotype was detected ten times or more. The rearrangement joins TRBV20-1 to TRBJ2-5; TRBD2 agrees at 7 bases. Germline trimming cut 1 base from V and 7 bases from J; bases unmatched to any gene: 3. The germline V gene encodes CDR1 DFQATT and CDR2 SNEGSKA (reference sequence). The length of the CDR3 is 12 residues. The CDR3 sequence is CSARVGGGTQYF. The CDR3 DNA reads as TGCAGTGCTAGAGTTGGGGGGGGGACCCAGTACTTC.

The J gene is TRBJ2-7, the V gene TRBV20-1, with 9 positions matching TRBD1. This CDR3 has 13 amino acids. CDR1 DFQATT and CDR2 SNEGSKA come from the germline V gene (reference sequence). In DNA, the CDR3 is TGCAGCGCTGCGGACAGGGGACTGGGCGAGCAGTACTTC. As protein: CSAADRGLGEQYF.

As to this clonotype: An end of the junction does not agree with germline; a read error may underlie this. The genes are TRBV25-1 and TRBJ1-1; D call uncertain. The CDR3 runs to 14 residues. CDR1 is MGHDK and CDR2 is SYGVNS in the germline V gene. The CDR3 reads CASSGPTPNTGAFF. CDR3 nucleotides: TGTGCCAGCAGTGGACCCACACCAAACACTGGAGCTTTCTTT. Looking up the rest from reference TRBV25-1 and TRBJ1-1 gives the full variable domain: EADIYQTPRYLVIGTGKKITLECSQTMGHDKMYWYQQDPGMELHLIHYSYGVNSTEKGDLSSESTVSRIRTEHFPLTLESARPSHTSQYLCASSGPTPNTGAFFGQGTRLTVV.

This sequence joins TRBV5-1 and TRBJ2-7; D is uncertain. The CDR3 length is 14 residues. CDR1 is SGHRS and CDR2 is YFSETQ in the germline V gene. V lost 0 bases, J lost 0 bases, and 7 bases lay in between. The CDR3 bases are TGCGCCAGCAGCTTGGTTGGCAGCTCCTACGAGCAGTACTTC. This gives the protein CASSLVGSSYEQYF.

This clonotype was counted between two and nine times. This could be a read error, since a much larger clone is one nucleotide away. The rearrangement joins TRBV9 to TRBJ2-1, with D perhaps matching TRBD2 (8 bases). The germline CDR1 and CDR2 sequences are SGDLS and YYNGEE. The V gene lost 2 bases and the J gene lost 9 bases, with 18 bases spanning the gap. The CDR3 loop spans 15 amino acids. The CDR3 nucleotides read TGTGCCAGCAGCGTTCTCTCGCGGGGGGACAGTGAGCAGTTCTTC. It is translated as CASSVLSRGDSEQFF.

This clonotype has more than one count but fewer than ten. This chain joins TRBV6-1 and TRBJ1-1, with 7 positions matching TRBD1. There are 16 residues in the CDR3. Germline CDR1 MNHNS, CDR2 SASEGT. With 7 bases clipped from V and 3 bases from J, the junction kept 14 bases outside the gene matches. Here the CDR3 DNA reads TGTGCCAGCAACCAGCCATACGCTGGGACAGACACTGAAGCTTTCTTT. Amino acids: CASNQPYAGTDTEAFF.

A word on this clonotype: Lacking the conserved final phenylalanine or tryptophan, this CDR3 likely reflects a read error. CDR3 region: CASSLTGRADAFL. DNA for the CDR3: TGTGCCAGCAGCTTGACAGGGAGAGCTGACGCTTTCCTT. This chain connects TRBV5-8 to TRBJ1-1, with D perhaps matching TRBD1 (6 bases). Germline values: CDR1 SGHTS, CDR2 YDEGEE. The CDR3 runs to 13 residues.

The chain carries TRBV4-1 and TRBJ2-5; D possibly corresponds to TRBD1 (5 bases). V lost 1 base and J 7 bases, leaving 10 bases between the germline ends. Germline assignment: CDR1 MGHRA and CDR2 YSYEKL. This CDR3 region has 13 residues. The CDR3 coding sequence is TGCGCCAGCAGCCAAGGGACAAGGGGGACCCAGTACTTC. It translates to CASSQGTRGTQYF.

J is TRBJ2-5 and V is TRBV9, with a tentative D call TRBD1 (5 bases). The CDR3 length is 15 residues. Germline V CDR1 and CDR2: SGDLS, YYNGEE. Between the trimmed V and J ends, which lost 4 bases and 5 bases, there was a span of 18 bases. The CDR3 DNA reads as TGTGCCAGCAGCCCCCGTGTCAGGGCCGGGGAGACCCAGTACTTC. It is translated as CASSPRVRAGETQYF.

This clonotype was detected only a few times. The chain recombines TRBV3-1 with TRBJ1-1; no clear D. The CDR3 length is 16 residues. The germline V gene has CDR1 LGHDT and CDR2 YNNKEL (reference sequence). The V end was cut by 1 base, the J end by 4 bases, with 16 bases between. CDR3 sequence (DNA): TGTGCCAGCAGCCAAGGAATTCGAGCGGGTGGCACTGAAGCTTTCTTT. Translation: CASSQGIRAGGTEAFF.

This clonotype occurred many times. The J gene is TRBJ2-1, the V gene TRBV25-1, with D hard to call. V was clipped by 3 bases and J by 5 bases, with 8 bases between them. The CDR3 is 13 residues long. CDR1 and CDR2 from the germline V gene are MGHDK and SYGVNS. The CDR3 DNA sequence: TGTGCCAGCAGTGATCGGCTGAACAATGAGCAGTTCTTC. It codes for CASSDRLNNEQFF.

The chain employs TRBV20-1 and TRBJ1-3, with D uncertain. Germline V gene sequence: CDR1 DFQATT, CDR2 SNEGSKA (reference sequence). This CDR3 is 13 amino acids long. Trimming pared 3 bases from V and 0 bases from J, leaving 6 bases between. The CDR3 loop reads CSASRLSGNTIYF. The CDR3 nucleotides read TGCAGTGCTAGTAGACTCTCTGGAAACACCATATATTTT.

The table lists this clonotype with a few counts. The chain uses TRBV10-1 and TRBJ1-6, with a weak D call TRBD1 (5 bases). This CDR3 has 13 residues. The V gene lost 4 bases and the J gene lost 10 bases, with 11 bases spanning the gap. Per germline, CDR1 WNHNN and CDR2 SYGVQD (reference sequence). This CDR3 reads CASSGQRDSPLHF. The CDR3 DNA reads TGCGCCAGCAGTGGTCAGAGGGACTCACCCCTCCACTTT.

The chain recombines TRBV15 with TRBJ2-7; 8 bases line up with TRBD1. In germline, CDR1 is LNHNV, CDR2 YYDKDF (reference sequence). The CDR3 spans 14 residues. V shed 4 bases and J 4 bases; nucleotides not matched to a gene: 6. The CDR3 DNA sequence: TGTGCCACCAGCAAAGCAGGGGGCGCTTACGAGCAGTACTTC. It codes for CATSKAGGAYEQYF.